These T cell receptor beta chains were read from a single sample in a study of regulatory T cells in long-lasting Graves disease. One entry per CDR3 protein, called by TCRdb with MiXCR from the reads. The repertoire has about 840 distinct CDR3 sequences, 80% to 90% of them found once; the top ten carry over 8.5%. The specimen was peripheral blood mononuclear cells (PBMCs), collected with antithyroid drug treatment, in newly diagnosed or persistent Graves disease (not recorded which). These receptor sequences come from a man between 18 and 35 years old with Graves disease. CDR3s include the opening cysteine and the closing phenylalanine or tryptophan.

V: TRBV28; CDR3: CASSFRLAGDNEQFF
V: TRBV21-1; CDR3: CASSKVAGAYNEQFF
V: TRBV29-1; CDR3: CSAKIQGLEQYF
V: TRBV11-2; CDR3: CASSPNRDNEQFF
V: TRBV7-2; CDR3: CASSLAAGGPYEQYF
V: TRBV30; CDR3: CAWSGPGTSSTDTQYF
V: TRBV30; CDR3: CAGRQSNSPLHF
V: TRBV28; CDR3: CASSFPSTAATSTDTQYF
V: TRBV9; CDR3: CASSPRTSGAYEQYF
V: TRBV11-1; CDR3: CASSSSSGRLYNEQFF
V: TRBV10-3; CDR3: CAITSRRSRQGLEANVLTF
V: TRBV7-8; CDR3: CASSHVGLKDQETQYF
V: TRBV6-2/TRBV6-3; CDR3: CASRRTTEAFF
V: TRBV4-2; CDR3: CASSHLAGTYSYEQYF
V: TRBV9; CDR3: CASSVTPGTGGVGYTF
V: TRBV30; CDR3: CAWSGAAGTDTQYF